Presented here are 24 T cell receptor beta chains from one specimen sequenced in a study of T cell repertoires in cytomegalovirus infection. A single record per CDR3 protein comes from TCRdb applying MiXCR to the reads. The table includes about 740,000 distinct CDR3 sequences, 35% to 40% detected once. Source material: PBMCs. These receptors were taken from a human donor in good health (CMV status not recorded). Some clones in this sample may be carry-over from other donors' samples.

V usage is TRBV12-3 or TRBV12-4 and J usage is TRBJ2-2; TRBD2 matches at 7 bases. This CDR3 contains 14 residues. Unmatched junction bases numbered 2, after V lost 3 bases and J lost 4 bases. The CDR3 region is CASSFLAATGELFF. CDR3 nucleotides: TGTGCCAGCAGTTTTCTAGCGGCCACCGGGGAGCTGTTTTTT.

In its sample, this clonotype was seen many times. The chain is built from TRBV7-8 and TRBJ2-1, with D maybe TRBD2 (6 bases). Germline CDR1 reads SGHVS; CDR2 reads FQNEAQ. CDR3 size: 16 residues. Between the trimmed V and J ends, which lost 0 bases and 5 bases, there was a span of 14 bases. CDR3 coding DNA: TGTGCCAGCAGCTTAGCGTCATGGCGGGGAAACAATGAGCAGTTCTTC. This translates into CASSLASWRGNNEQFF.

The V gene is TRBV11-2, the J gene TRBJ1-1; D gene ambiguous. The germline CDR1 and CDR2 sequences are SGHAT and FQNNGV. The CDR3 consists of 16 residues. Trimming cost V 3 bases and J 0 bases, with 14 bases left between them. The CDR3 region is CASSFREARMNTEAFF. The CDR3 DNA sequence: TGTGCCAGCAGCTTCCGGGAGGCACGCATGAACACTGAAGCTTTCTTT.

The chain recombines TRBV19 with TRBJ1-2, with D possibly matching TRBD1 (6 bases). The V and J ends lost 5 bases and 5 bases respectively, with 18 bases between them. Looked up from germline, CDR1 is LNHDA and CDR2 is SQIVND (reference sequence). The CDR3 consists of 15 residues. This CDR3 is CASSATGTKSYGYTF. In nucleotides, the CDR3 is TGTGCCAGTAGTGCAACCGGGACAAAGAGTTATGGCTACACCTTC.

The V and J genes are TRBV29-1 and TRBJ2-5; D gene uncertain. Between the trimmed V and J ends, which lost 4 bases and 5 bases, there was a span of 8 bases. This CDR3 comprises 11 residues. From germline, CDR1 is SQVTM and CDR2 ANQGSEA. The CDR3 region is CSVGPQETQYF. CDR3 nucleotide sequence: TGCAGCGTTGGGCCTCAGGAGACCCAGTACTTC.

The chain links TRBV28 to TRBJ2-3, with D perhaps TRBD2 (5 bases). Germline CDR1 MDHEN, CDR2 SYDVKM. This CDR3 spans 14 amino acids. The V end was cut by 4 bases, the J end by 7 bases, with 15 bases between. CDR3 in amino acids: CASSWPGSTYTQYF. As DNA, the CDR3 is TGTGCCAGCAGTTGGCCGGGATCCACTTATACGCAGTATTTT.

V gene TRBV28 combines with J gene TRBJ1-4; TRBD1 is a possible D gene (5 bases). Deletions cut 5 bases from V and 5 bases from J, with 18 bases between. The CDR3 runs to 16 residues. CDR1 MDHEN and CDR2 SYDVKM come from the germline V gene. The CDR3 reads CASSTTGPAGNEKLFF. The CDR3 DNA reads as TGTGCCAGCAGTACTACAGGTCCGGCGGGGAATGAAAAACTGTTTTTT.

V is TRBV5-1 and J is TRBJ1-1, with D perhaps TRBD1 (6 bases). The V end was cut by 6 bases, the J end by 1 base, with 10 bases between. Per germline, CDR1 SGHRS and CDR2 YFSETQ. The CDR3 is made up of 13 amino acids. The CDR3 bases are TGCGCCAGCAAGGGGGTCGCGAACACTGAAGCTTTCTTT. Translated, it gives CASKGVANTEAFF.

This chain joins TRBV14 and TRBJ1-1, with D possibly matching TRBD1 (6 bases). V dropped 1 base and J dropped 4 bases, with 16 bases sitting between them. The CDR3 is made up of 16 amino acids. The germline V gene encodes CDR1 SGHDN and CDR2 FVKESK. The CDR3 region has the DNA TGTGCCAGCAGCCAAGGTGGCAGGGGCAGTGGCACTGAAGCTTTCTTT. Residues: CASSQGGRGSGTEAFF.

This clonotype has just a few counts. The chain recombines TRBV12-3 or TRBV12-4 with TRBJ1-3; TRBD1 is a possible D gene (6 bases). The CDR3 consists of 15 residues. V was cut by 3 bases and J by 0 bases, with 9 bases left in between. The CDR3 is CASSFGQSSGNTIYF. DNA for the CDR3: TGTGCCAGCAGTTTCGGACAGAGCTCTGGAAACACCATATATTTT.

The genes are TRBV7-2 and TRBJ2-3; the D is unclear. Per germline, CDR1 SGHTA and CDR2 FQGNSA. Trimming stripped 1 base from V and 0 bases from J, with 8 bases between. The CDR3 spans 15 residues. CDR3 sequence (DNA): TGTGCCAGCAGCTTAGTTAGGGTTAGCACAGATACGCAGTATTTT. Protein product: CASSLVRVSTDTQYF.

The CDR3 protein is CASILGGTDNQPQHF. CDR3 bases: TGTGCCAGCATCCTGGGAGGGACAGACAATCAGCCCCAGCATTTT. The gene calls are TRBV12-3 or TRBV12-4 and TRBJ1-5; 7 nucleotides line up with TRBD1. J was trimmed by 3 bases and V by 7 bases; bases with no gene match: 9. The length of the CDR3 is 15 residues.

V usage is TRBV24-1 and J usage is TRBJ1-2; no reliable D call. Trimming shortened V by 3 bases and J by 5 bases, and 12 bases separated the two germline ends. In germline, CDR1 is KGHDR, CDR2 SFDVKD. The length of the CDR3 is 14 residues. CDR3 amino acids: CATSDQGAAYGYTF. The CDR3, as DNA: TGTGCCACCAGTGATCAAGGAGCCGCGTATGGCTACACCTTC.

This clonotype was observed a few times. The chain carries TRBV6-1 and TRBJ2-1; the match to TRBD1 covers 9 bases. CDR3 length equals 15 residues. The V gene's germline CDR1 is MNHNS and CDR2 SASEGT. The ends lost 6 bases at V and 6 bases at J; junction bases unmatched: 9. CDR3 loop: CASSHSTGGFNEQFF. CDR3 coding DNA: TGTGCCAGCAGCCACTCCACAGGGGGCTTCAATGAGCAGTTCTTC.

V usage is TRBV20-1 and J usage is TRBJ2-1, with D maybe TRBD2 (5 bases). Looked up from germline, CDR1 is DFQATT and CDR2 is SNEGSKA (reference sequence). V was pared by 4 bases and J by 6 bases, with 16 bases between. The CDR3 runs to 14 residues. The CDR3 loop is CSAKKGSLGNEQFF. CDR3 in DNA: TGCAGTGCTAAAAAAGGGAGTTTGGGCAATGAGCAGTTCTTC.

At least ten counts were recorded for this clonotype. This chain joins TRBV7-3 and TRBJ2-1; D remains unclear. The CDR3 has 13 amino acids. Trimming removed 5 bases from V and 4 bases from J, with 9 bases in between. Per germline, CDR1 SGHTA and CDR2 FQGTGA. The CDR3 loop reads CASSGTAYNEQFF. The CDR3 coding sequence is TGTGCCAGCAGCGGTACTGCGTACAATGAGCAGTTCTTC.

This clonotype showed up just a few times. The genes are TRBV2 and TRBJ2-7; 9 bases are shared with TRBD1. The CDR3 has 15 amino acids. The junction had 9 bases not matched to a gene; V was cut back by 7 bases and J by 2 bases. In germline, CDR1 is SNHLY, CDR2 FYNNEI. In DNA, the CDR3 is TGTGCCAGCACCACAGGGGGCCTACCCACCTACGAGCAGTACTTC. This translates into CASTTGGLPTYEQYF.

CDR3 coding DNA: TGTGCCAGCAGCTGGACAGATGGGGGCTCCTACGAGCAGTACTTC. This encodes CASSWTDGGSYEQYF. The chain recombines TRBV7-2 with TRBJ2-7; perhaps TRBD1 as D (6 bases). From germline, CDR1 is SGHTA and CDR2 FQGNSA. This CDR3 is built from 15 residues. V was pared by 4 bases and J by 0 bases, with 13 bases between.

The chain combines TRBV9 with TRBJ1-1; TRBD1 is a possible D gene (5 bases). With 3 bases removed from V and 5 bases from J, the gap between germline ends came to 11 bases. CDR1 and CDR2 from the germline V gene are SGDLS and YYNGEE. CDR3 length: 13 residues. CDR3 loop: CASSGNGGTEAFF. The CDR3 DNA reads as TGTGCCAGCAGCGGCAATGGGGGGACTGAAGCTTTCTTT.

Notes on this clonotype: One junction end does not reproduce the germline sequence, and a read error may be involved. The chain is built from TRBV10-2 and TRBJ2-1; D remains unclear. The CDR3 covers 15 residues. Per germline, CDR1 WSHSY and CDR2 SAAADI. CDR3: CANSESGRSNGEQFF. The CDR3 nucleotides are TGCGCCAACAGTGAGTCGGGCAGAAGCAACGGTGAGCAGTTCTTC.

This clonotype came up many times. The chain is built from TRBV7-2 and TRBJ1-5; TRBD1 might be the D (5 bases). The CDR3 spans 17 residues. Germline assignment: CDR1 SGHTA and CDR2 FQGNSA. V was cut by 1 base and J by 0 bases, with 13 bases left in between. The CDR3 protein is CASSLEGGANSNQPQHF. The CDR3 DNA reads as TGTGCCAGCAGCTTAGAAGGTGGGGCCAATAGCAATCAGCCCCAGCATTTT. Drawing the rest from reference TRBV7-2 and TRBJ1-5, the complete variable domain is GAGVSQSPSNKVTEKGKDVELRCDPISGHTALYWYRQSLGQGLEFLIYFQGNSAPDKSGLPSDRFSAERTGGSVSTLTIQRTQQEDSAVYLCASSLEGGANSNQPQHFGDGTRLSIL.

This clonotype was seen a few times. The chain employs TRBV7-3 and TRBJ2-3; 8 nucleotides align to TRBD2. Germline CDR1 is SGHTA and CDR2 is FQGTGA. Trimming took 5 bases from V and 2 from J; bases not matched to a gene: 6. The CDR3 spans 15 residues. The CDR3 region is CASSPRLATTDTQYF. The CDR3 DNA follows: TGTGCCAGCAGCCCGCGACTAGCGACCACAGATACGCAGTATTTT.

This chain uses TRBV20-1 with TRBJ1-5; 7 bases agree with TRBD1. V dropped 0 bases and J dropped 7; count of bases not matched to a gene: 6. Germline CDR1 DFQATT, CDR2 SNEGSKA (reference sequence). This CDR3 spans 14 amino acids. CDR3 sequence (DNA): TGCAGTGCTAGAGACGACAGGGAAGGACAGCCCCAGCATTTT. Translating gives CSARDDREGQPQHF.

This clonotype showed up just a few times. The V gene is TRBV27, the J gene TRBJ2-1, with a weak D call TRBD2 (5 bases). Trimming removed 7 bases at V and 8 bases at J, with 24 bases between. CDR3 length equals 16 residues. Germline V gene sequence: CDR1 MNHEY, CDR2 SMNVEV (reference sequence). CDR3 loop: CASNPRRSYGPHEQFF. CDR3 sequence (DNA): TGTGCCAGCAACCCAAGGAGGAGTTACGGGCCCCATGAGCAGTTCTTC.